This T cell receptor (beta chain) was sequenced in a study of Graves' ophthalmopathy and Graves' hyperthyroidism. This clonotype was seen repeatedly, ten times or more. What it binds is not known. Germline trimming cut 5 bases from V and 4 bases from J; bases unmatched to any gene: 9. The CDR3 has 15 amino acids. Overall study findings and caveats: Most thyroid clonotypes with frequency above 0.001 were detected in blood too.

For donors with ophthalmopathy, the disease showed moderate-to-severe activity, reached CAS ≥3 and NOSPECS ≥4, and had lasted under 3 months. Clinicians diagnosed using symptoms, serum thyroxine, TRAb, thyroid ultrasound and orbital computed tomography. It was from under 13 ml of fresh peripheral blood that the PBMCs came. TCR beta CDR3 regions were amplified from RNA transcripts. A first-round RT-PCR used HTBI primers, followed by a second-round multiplex PCR. From the multiplex PCR reads, TCRdb called clonotypes with MiXCR, one entry per CDR3 protein. Here the sample spans more than 550,000 distinct CDR3 sequences, about 38% being singletons.

The sequencing sample was made of peripheral blood. The receptor's source is an adult man with Graves' ophthalmopathy. The chain links TRBV12-3 or TRBV12-4 to TRBJ2-5; 8 bases agree with TRBD2. CDR3 bases: TGTGCCAGCAGTACCAGCGGGGGCATCGGAGAGACCCAGTACTTC. Translation: CASSTSGGIGETQYF.